This T cell receptor beta chain was identified in a study of OX40 agonist ivuxolimab in advanced cancers. The method was immunoSEQ multiplex PCR; TCRdb's version includes in-frame clones alone and lacks a portion of them. The data show 80,000 to 95,000 clones, roughly nine tenths seen once. General study findings and limits: Antigen specificity was not determined for the expanded peripheral T cells.

A word on this clone: Its antigen is undetermined.

J gave up 3 bases and V 4 bases, and 6 bases lay outside the gene matches. Germline CDR1 and CDR2: GTSNPN and SVGIG (reference sequence). This CDR3 is 14 amino acids long. The sequencing here drew on CD4+ or CD8+ T cells sorted from blood, taken in a trial of the OX40 agonist ivuxolimab. This clonotype was obtained from an adult with an advanced solid tumor such as melanoma, head and neck, liver or kidney cancer. The rearrangement uses TRBV30 and TRBJ2-3, with 8 bases identical to TRBD2. CDR3 sequence reads: CAWTDGGATDTQYF. The CDR3 DNA follows: TGTGCCTGGACAGACGGGGGGGCGACAGATACGCAGTATTTT.